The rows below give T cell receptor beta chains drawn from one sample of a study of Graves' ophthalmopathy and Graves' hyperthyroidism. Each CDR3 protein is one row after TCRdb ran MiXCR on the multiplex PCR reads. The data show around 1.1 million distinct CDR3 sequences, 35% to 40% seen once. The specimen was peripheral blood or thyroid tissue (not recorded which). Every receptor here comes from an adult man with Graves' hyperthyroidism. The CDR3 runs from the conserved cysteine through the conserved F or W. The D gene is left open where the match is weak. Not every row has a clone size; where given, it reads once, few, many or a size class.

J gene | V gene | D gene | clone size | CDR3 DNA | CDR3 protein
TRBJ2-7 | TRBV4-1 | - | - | TGCGCCAGCAGCCAAGTTATGACCGGGACCCGAGCCTACGAGCAGTACTTC | CASSQVMTGTRAYEQYF
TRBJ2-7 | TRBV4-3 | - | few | TGCGCCAGCAGCCAAGACCCTTGGTACGAGCAGTACTTC | CASSQDPWYEQYF
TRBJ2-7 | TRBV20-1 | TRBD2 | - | TGCAGTGCTAGGGGAGGGTTCGAGCAGTACTTC | CSARGGFEQYF
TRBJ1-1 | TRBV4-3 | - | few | TGCGCCAGCAGCCAAGAAATCCAGGGAGTTTCTGAAGCTTTCTTT | CASSQEIQGVSEAFF
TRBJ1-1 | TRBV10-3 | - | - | TGTGCCAGCAGTTACGCCGGTTGGAGGAACACTGAAGCTTTCTTT | CASSYAGWRNTEAFF
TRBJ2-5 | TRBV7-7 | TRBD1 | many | TGTGCCAGCAGCTTGGGACAGGGGTCTCGAGAGACCCAGTACTTC | CASSLGQGSRETQYF
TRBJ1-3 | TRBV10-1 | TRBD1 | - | TGCGCCAGCAGTGACGGACAGGGAACTGGAAACACCATATATTTT | CASSDGQGTGNTIYF
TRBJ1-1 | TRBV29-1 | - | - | TGCAGCGTTGGCAGGGGTCCAGCGGGTTACACTGAAGCTTTCTTT | CSVGRGPAGYTEAFF
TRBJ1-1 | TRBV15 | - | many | TGTGCCACCAGCAGAGATCTCTTGAGCATGAACACTGAAGCTTTCTTT | CATSRDLLSMNTEAFF
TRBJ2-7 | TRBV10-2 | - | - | TGCGCCAGCAGTGTGGAAAGGGGCAGCTCCTACGAGCAGTACTTC | CASSVERGSSYEQYF
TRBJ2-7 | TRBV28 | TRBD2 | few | TGTGCCAGCAGTGACCTCCTAGCGGGCTACGAGCAGTACTTC | CASSDLLAGYEQYF
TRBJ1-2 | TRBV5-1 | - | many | TGCGCCAGCAGCTTCCCAGCAGGGGAAGGCGGCTACACCTTC | CASSFPAGEGGYTF
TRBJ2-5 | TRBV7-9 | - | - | TGTGCCAGCAGCCAAGTGGACCAGTCGGGGGAGACCCAGTACTTC | CASSQVDQSGETQYF
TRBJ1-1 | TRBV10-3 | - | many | TGTGCCATCAGTGAGTCGCGGAGTCGGCCTGAAGCTTTCTTT | CAISESRSRPEAFF
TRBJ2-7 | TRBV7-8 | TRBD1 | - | TGTGCCAGCAGGTCTGGGACAGGGGTTATGAAGCAGTACTTC | CASRSGTGVMKQYF
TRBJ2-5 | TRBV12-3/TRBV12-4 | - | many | TGTGCCAGCAGTTTGAGGCGTCCACAAGAGACCCAGTACTTC | CASSLRRPQETQYF
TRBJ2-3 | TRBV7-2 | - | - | TGTGCCAGCAGCTTAGATAGGAGTATGGATACGCAGTATTTT | CASSLDRSMDTQYF
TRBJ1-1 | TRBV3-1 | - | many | TGTGCCAGCAGCCAAGATGAGTTGGACACTGAAGCTTTCTTT | CASSQDELDTEAFF
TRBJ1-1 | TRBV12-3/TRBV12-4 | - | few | TGTGCCAGCAGCCTTGGGATCAACCTCGGGGCTTTCTTT | CASSLGINLGAFF
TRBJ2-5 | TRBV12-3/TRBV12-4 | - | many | TGTGCCAGCAGTTTAGGGGGCGTGGGACAAGAGACCCAGTACTTC | CASSLGGVGQETQYF
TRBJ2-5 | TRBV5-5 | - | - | TGTGCCAGCAGCTTGGATTGGGGGTACTTC | CASSLDWGYF
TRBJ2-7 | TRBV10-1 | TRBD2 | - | TGCGCCAGCACCGGGACTAGCGGGACGACCTACGAGCAGTACTTC | CASTGTSGTTYEQYF
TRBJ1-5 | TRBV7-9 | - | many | TGTGCCAGCAGCCCCGACGGCATAGGTTCACAGCCCCAGCATTTT | CASSPDGIGSQPQHF
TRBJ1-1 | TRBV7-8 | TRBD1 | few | TGTGCCAGCAGCTGGGGACAGCTGAACACTGAAGCTTTCTTT | CASSWGQLNTEAFF
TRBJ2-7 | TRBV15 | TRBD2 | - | TGTGCCACCAGCAGAGTAGCGGGAGGGCTGGTCGAGCAGTACTTC | CATSRVAGGLVEQYF
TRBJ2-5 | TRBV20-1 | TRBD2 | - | TGCAGTGCTGGGAGACTAGCGGGAGGAAACCAAGAGACCCAGTACTTC | CSAGRLAGGNQETQYF
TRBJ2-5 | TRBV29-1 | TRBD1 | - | TGCAGCGTTGAAGGAGGGGAGGGGACAGGGGGCGGTTTACGGGAGTACCAAGAGACCCAGTACTTC | CSVEGGEGTGGGLREYQETQYF
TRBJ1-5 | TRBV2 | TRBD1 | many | TGTGCCACCCAGGACAGGCTAAATCAGCCCCAGCATTTT | CATQDRLNQPQHF
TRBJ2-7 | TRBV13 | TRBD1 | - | TGTGCCAGCAGCTTATCCGGACAGGGGGTAAGATCCTACGAGCAGTACTTC | CASSLSGQGVRSYEQYF
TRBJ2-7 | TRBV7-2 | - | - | TGTGCCAGCAGCTTAGAAAGGACAAACTACGAGCAGTACTTC | CASSLERTNYEQYF
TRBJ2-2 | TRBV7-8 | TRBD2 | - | TGTGCCAGCAGCCCCGGGACTAGCAGAAGCCCCGCGAACACCGGGGAGCTGTTTTTT | CASSPGTSRSPANTGELFF
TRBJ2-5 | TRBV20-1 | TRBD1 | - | TGCAGTGCACAAGCGACAGGGGGCTATCAAGAGACCCAGTACTTC | CSAQATGGYQETQYF
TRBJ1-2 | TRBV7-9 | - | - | TGTGCCCGCAGCTTAGGCGGATCCTTTGACTATGGCTACACCTTC | CARSLGGSFDYGYTF
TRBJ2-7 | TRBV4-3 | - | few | TGCGCCAGCAGCCAAGATGAGGTAGGGGCCAGCGAGCAGTACTTC | CASSQDEVGASEQYF
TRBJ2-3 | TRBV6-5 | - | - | TGTGCCACCACGATGGCGGGGACAAGCACAGATACGCAGTATTTT | CATTMAGTSTDTQYF
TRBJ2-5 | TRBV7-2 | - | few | TGTGCCAGCCGGACGGTAGAGACCCAGTACTTC | CASRTVETQYF
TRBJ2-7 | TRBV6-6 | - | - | TGTGCCAGCAGCCAAAGGACAGACAGCTCCTACGAGCAGTACTTC | CASSQRTDSSYEQYF
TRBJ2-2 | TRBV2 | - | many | TGTGCCAGCAAAGGCCGAATTGATACCGGGGAGCTGTTTTTT | CASKGRIDTGELFF
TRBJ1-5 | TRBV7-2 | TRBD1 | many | TGTGCCAGCAGCCGACAGGGGGTTCAGCCCCAGCATTTT | CASSRQGVQPQHF
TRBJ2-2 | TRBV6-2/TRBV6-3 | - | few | TGTGCCAGCAGTTACTCGATAAGGGAGAACACCGGGGAGCTGTTTTTT | CASSYSIRENTGELFF
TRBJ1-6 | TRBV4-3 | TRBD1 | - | TGCGCCAGCAGCCAAGGTGTGGGGACAGGGAATTCACCCCTCCACTTT | CASSQGVGTGNSPLHF
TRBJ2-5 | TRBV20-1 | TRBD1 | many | TGCAGTGCTAGTAACGGGACAGGGATACAAGAGACCCAGTACTTC | CSASNGTGIQETQYF
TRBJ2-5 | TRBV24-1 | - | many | TGTGCCACCAGTGATCCCTCCTCTTCGGGGTTCCTACCCCCTGAGACCCAGTACTTC | CATSDPSSSGFLPPETQYF
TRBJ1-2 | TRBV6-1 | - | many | TGTGCCAGCAGTGAAGCTGCGACATCTACTTATGGCTACACCTTC | CASSEAATSTYGYTF
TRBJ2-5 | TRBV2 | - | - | TGTGCCAGCTCACCTACGGGTCAGTTAGAGACCCAGTACTTC | CASSPTGQLETQYF
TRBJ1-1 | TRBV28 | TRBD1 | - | TGTGCCAGCAGTAATCCAGGGGGCGCGAACACTGAAGCTTTCTTT | CASSNPGGANTEAFF
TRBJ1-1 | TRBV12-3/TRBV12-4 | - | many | TGTGCCAGCAGTTTGAATCGATTAGCTGAAGCTTTCTTT | CASSLNRLAEAFF
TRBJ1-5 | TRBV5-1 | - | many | TGCGCCTGCCCAGTTGTCGAGGACGGTTGTAGTCAGCCCCAGCATTTT | CACPVVEDGCSQPQHF
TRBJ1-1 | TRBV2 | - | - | TGTGCCAGCAAGGCCGACGAACAGACTGAAGCTTTCTTT | CASKADEQTEAFF
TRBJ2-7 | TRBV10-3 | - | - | TGTGCCATCGGCGGCCCCTCCTGGGGCGAGCAGTACTTC | CAIGGPSWGEQYF
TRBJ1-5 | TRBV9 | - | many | TGTGCCAGCAGCAATGGACAGCTCAATCAGCCCCAGCATTTT | CASSNGQLNQPQHF
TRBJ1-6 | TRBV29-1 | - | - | TGCAGCTTGCAGAGGGGAGAAAATTCACCCCTCCACTTT | CSLQRGENSPLHF
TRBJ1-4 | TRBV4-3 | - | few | TGCGCCAGCAGCCAGGGAGGTCGGGGCGTTGAAAAACTGTTTTTT | CASSQGGRGVEKLFF
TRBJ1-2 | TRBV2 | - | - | TGTGCCAGCGTGAACCGGGGTAGACAGGTCCCGTATGGCTACACCTTC | CASVNRGRQVPYGYTF